The 13 T cell receptor beta chains given below trace back to one sample, sequenced in a study of cytomegalovirus exposure and HLA in healthy donors. Generated by immunoSEQ multiplex PCR, the TCRdb table keeps only in-frame clones and is missing some. There are under 250,000 clones in the sample; approximately 82% occur only once, and less than 7% lies in the top ten. Sequenced material: PBMCs. These receptors were collected from a young woman in good health and CMV-seronegative.

The chain uses TRBV5-1 and TRBJ1-2, with D possibly being TRBD1 (5 bases). The CDR3 totals 14 residues. Germline values: CDR1 SGHRS, CDR2 YFSETQ. Trimming pared 0 bases from V and 4 bases from J, leaving 10 bases between. CDR3 region: CASSLDRSVYGYTF. The CDR3 bases are TGCGCCAGCAGCTTGGACAGGTCGGTCTATGGCTACACCTTC.

This chain joins TRBV19 and TRBJ1-2; no definite D call. This CDR3 has 14 amino acids. V was pared by 1 base and J by 8 bases, with 14 bases between. The V gene's germline CDR1 is LNHDA and CDR2 SQIVND (reference sequence). The CDR3 DNA reads as TGTGCCAGTAGTATAGTCGGGGAGTTCAGCGGCTACACCTTC. This gives the protein CASSIVGEFSGYTF.

This clone has just one count. This rearrangement joins TRBV5-1 to TRBJ2-1, with TRBD1 matching over 7 bases. The germline V gene encodes CDR1 SGHRS and CDR2 YFSETQ. The V gene end was trimmed by 0 bases and the J gene end by 7 bases; junction bases not matched to a gene: 4. The CDR3 covers 14 residues. This CDR3 reads CASSLDRGPNEQFF. The CDR3 nucleotides are TGCGCCAGCAGCTTGGACAGGGGCCCGAATGAGCAGTTCTTC. Together with reference TRBV5-1 and TRBJ2-1, the CDR3 gives the full variable domain: KAGVTQTPRYLIKTRGQQVTLSCSPISGHRSVSWYQQTPGQGLQFLFEYFSETQRNKGNFPGRFSGRQFSNSRSEMNVSTLELGDSALYLCASSLDRGPNEQFFGPGTRLTVL.

This chain joins TRBV6-1 and TRBJ1-4; 7 bases align to TRBD1. The CDR3 has 15 amino acids. CDR1 MNHNS and CDR2 SASEGT come from the germline V gene. V lost 7 bases to trimming and J lost 2 bases; unmatched junction nucleotides: 7. The CDR3 spells CASTFGTVTNEKLFF. The CDR3 region has the DNA TGTGCCAGCACCTTTGGGACAGTCACTAATGAAAAACTGTTTTTT.

The chain uses TRBV11-2 and TRBJ2-1, with D maybe TRBD1 (5 bases). The V and J ends lost 0 bases and 4 bases respectively, with 10 bases between them. The CDR3 is 15 residues long. Germline V CDR1 and CDR2: SGHAT, FQNNGV. This CDR3 reads CASSLDWGLYNEQFF. For the CDR3, the DNA is TGTGCCAGCAGCTTAGATTGGGGCCTATACAATGAGCAGTTCTTC.

The chain carries TRBV5-4 and TRBJ2-1; perhaps D is TRBD1 or TRBD2 (5 bases each). Germline values: CDR1 SGHNT, CDR2 YYREEE (reference sequence). V was pared by 4 bases and J by 0 bases, with 14 bases between. CDR3 length equals 16 residues. CDR3 loop: CASSPPPGSSYNEQFF. The DNA of the CDR3 is TGTGCCAGCAGCCCCCCCCCAGGGAGCTCCTACAATGAGCAGTTCTTC.

The V and J genes are TRBV10-3 and TRBJ2-7, with D unresolved. This CDR3 is built from 15 residues. Trimming left V 0 bases short and J 1 base short, with 10 bases between. Germline V gene lookup returns CDR1 ENHRY and CDR2 SYGVKD. The CDR3 DNA is TGTGCCATCAGTGAGTCGGAGAAAGGATCCTACGAGCAGTACTTC. Its translation: CAISESEKGSYEQYF.

This sequence joins TRBV7-6 and TRBJ1-5; D is unclear. This CDR3 contains 16 residues. Trimming cost V 1 base and J 2 bases, with 12 bases left between them. Germline V gene data show CDR1 as SGHVS and CDR2 as FNYEAQ. The CDR3 is CASSLEGRRGNQPQHF. DNA of the CDR3: TGTGCCAGCAGCTTAGAGGGCAGGCGGGGCAATCAGCCCCAGCATTTT.

The gene calls are TRBV5-1 and TRBJ2-3; D remains ambiguous. CDR3 length: 15 residues. Trimming shortened V by 0 bases and J by 4 bases, and 12 bases separated the two germline ends. The germline CDR1 and CDR2 sequences are SGHRS and YFSETQ. The CDR3 region is CASSLGWMEADTQYF. DNA for the CDR3: TGCGCCAGCAGCTTGGGGTGGATGGAAGCAGATACGCAGTATTTT.

This chain connects TRBV7-9 to TRBJ1-1, with 11 bases that match TRBD1. The CDR3 sequence is 14 residues long. The germline CDR1 and CDR2 sequences are SEHNR and FQNEAQ (reference sequence). V was clipped by 5 bases and J by 5 bases; unmatched bases: 4. This chain's CDR3 is CASSPGTGGTEAFF. CDR3 DNA: TGTGCCAGCAGCCCCGGGACAGGGGGGACTGAAGCTTTCTTT.

In DNA, the CDR3 is TGTGCCACCAGCAGAGGGGTGGGAGGGCAGAATCAGCCCCAGCATTTT. This encodes CATSRGVGGQNQPQHF. The chain recombines TRBV15 with TRBJ1-5; no reliable D call. This CDR3 spans 16 amino acids. Trimming took off 1 base at V and 4 bases at J, with 14 bases between the two ends. CDR1 is LNHNV and CDR2 is YYDKDF in the germline V gene (reference sequence).

This clone was picked up one time. This sequence joins TRBV13 and TRBJ1-2, with 7 nucleotides matching TRBD1. The CDR3 is 14 amino acids. Trimming took 4 bases from V and 3 from J; bases not matched to a gene: 5. Germline lookup yields CDR1 PRHDT and CDR2 FYEKMQ (reference sequence). The CDR3 DNA follows: TGTGCCAGCAGCTCGACAGGGAGGGACTATGGCTACACCTTC. Translation: CASSSTGRDYGYTF.

The V and J genes are TRBV29-1 and TRBJ2-1, with TRBD2 as a possible D gene (7 bases). The CDR3 is 13 residues long. Trimming pared 1 base from V and 5 bases from J, leaving 9 bases between. Germline loops: CDR1 SQVTM, CDR2 ANQGSEA. CDR3: CSVEGGGHNEQFF. The CDR3, as DNA: TGCAGCGTTGAAGGGGGGGGCCACAATGAGCAGTTCTTC.